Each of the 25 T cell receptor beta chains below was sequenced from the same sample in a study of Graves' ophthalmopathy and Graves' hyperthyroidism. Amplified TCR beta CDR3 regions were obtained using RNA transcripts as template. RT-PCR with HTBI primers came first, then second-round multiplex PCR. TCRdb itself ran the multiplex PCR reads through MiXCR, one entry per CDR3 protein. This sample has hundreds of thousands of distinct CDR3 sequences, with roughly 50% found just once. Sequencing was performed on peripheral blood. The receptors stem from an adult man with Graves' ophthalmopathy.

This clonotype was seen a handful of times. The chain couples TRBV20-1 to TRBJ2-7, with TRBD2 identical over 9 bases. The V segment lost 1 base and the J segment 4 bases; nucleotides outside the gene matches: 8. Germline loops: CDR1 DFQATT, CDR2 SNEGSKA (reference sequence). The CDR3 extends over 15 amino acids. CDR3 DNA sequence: TGCAGTGCTAGAGGGACTCCGACTAGCGGTTACGAGCAGTACTTC. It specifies CSARGTPTSGYEQYF.

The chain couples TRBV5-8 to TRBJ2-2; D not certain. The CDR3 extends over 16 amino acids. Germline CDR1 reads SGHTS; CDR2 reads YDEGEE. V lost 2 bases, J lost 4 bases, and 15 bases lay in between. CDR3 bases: TGTGCCAGCAGCTTAGCCACCCTGGACCGCACCGGGGAGCTGTTTTTT. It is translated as CASSLATLDRTGELFF.

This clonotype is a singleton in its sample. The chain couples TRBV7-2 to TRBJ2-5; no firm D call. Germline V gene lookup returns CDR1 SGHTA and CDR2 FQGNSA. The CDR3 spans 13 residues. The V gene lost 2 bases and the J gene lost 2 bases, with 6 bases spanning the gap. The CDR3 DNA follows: TGTGCCAGCAGCTTAATCAAGCAAGAGACCCAGTACTTC. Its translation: CASSLIKQETQYF. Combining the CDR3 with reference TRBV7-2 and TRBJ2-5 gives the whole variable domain GAGVSQSPSNKVTEKGKDVELRCDPISGHTALYWYRQSLGQGLEFLIYFQGNSAPDKSGLPSDRFSAERTGGSVSTLTIQRTQQEDSAVYLCASSLIKQETQYFGPGTRLLVL.

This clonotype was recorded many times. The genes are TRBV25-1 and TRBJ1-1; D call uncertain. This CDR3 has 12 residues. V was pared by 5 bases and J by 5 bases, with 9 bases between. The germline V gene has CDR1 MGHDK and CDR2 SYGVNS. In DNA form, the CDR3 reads TGTGCCAGCAGTCTAATAGAAACTGAAGCTTTCTTT. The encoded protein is CASSLIETEAFF.

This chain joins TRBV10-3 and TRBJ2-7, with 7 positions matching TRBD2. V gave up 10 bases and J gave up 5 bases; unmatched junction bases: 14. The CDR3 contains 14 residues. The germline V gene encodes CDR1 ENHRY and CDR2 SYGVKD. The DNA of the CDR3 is TGTGCCAGCAGGACGGACGGGGGGAGAGACGAGCAGTACTTC. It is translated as CASRTDGGRDEQYF.

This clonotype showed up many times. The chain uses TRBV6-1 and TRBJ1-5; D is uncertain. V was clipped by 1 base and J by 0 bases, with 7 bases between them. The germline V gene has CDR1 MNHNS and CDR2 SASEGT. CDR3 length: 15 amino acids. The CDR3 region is CASSEVGDSNQPQHF. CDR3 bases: TGTGCCAGCAGTGAAGTCGGGGATAGCAATCAGCCCCAGCATTTT.

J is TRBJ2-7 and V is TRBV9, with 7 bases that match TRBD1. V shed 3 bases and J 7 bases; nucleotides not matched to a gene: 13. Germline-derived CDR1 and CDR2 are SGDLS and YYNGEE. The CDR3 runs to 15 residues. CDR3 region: CASSETGQSLGEQYF. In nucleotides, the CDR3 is TGTGCCAGCAGCGAAACGGGACAGTCATTAGGGGAGCAGTACTTC.

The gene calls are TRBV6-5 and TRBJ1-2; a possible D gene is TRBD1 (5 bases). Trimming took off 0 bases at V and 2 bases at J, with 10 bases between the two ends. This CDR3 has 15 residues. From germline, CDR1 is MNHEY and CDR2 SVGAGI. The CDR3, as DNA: TGTGCCAGCAGTTACTCGGGGCAGAGGAACTATGGCTACACCTTC. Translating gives CASSYSGQRNYGYTF.

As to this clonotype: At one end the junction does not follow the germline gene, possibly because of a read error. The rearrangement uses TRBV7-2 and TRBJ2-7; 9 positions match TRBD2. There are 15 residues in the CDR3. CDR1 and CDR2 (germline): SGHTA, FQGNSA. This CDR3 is CASSLGPSGTYVQYF. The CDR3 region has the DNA TGTGCCAGCAGCTTAGGTCCTAGCGGGACCTACGTGCAGTACTTC.

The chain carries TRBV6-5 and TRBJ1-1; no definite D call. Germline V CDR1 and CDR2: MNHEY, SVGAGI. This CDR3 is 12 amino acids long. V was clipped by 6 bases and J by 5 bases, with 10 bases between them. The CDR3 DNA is TGTGCCAGCAGCTGGGCGGGTACTGAAGCTTTCTTT. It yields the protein CASSWAGTEAFF.

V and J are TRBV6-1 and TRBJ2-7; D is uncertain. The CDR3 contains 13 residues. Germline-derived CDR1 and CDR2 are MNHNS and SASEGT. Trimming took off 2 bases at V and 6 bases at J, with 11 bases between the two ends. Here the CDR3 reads CASSESRVAEQYF. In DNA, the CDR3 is TGTGCCAGCAGTGAAAGTAGGGTCGCCGAGCAGTACTTC.

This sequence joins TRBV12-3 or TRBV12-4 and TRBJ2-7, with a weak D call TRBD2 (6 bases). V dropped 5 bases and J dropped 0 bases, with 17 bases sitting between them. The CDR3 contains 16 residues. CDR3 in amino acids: CASSPGGSVPSYEQYF. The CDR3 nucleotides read TGTGCCAGCAGTCCAGGAGGGAGCGTGCCCTCCTACGAGCAGTACTTC.

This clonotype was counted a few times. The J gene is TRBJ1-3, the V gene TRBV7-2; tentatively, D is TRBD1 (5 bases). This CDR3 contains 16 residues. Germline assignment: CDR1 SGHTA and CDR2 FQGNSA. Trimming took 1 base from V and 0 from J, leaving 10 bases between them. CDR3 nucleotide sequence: TGTGCCAGCAGCTTAGATACAGGCAGCTCTGGAAACACCATATATTTT. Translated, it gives CASSLDTGSSGNTIYF.

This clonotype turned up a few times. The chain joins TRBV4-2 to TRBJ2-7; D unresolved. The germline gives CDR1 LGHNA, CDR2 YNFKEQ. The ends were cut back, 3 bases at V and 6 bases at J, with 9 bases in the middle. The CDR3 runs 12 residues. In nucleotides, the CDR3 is TGTGCCAGCAGCCAGGCCTCGGGCGAGCAGTACTTC. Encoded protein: CASSQASGEQYF.

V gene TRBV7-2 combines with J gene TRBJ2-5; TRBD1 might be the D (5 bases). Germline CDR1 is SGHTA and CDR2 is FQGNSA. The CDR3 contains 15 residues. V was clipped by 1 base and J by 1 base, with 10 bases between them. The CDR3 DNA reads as TGTGCCAGCAGCTTAGTGGGGCCTACCCAAGAGACCCAGTACTTC. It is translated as CASSLVGPTQETQYF.

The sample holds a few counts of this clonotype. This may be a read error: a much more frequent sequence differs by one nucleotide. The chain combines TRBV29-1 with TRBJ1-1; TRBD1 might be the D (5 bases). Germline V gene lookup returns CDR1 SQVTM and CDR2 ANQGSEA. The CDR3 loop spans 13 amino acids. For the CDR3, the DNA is TGCAGCGCCCAGGAGGGTGAGGGGACTGAAGCTTCCTTT. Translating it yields CSAQEGEGTEASF.

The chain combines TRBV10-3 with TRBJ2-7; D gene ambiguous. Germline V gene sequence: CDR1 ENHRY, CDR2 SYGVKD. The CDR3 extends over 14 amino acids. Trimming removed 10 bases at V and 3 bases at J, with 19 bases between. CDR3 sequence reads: CASSPVARLYEQYF. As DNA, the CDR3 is TGTGCCAGCAGCCCAGTGGCACGGCTCTACGAGCAGTACTTC.

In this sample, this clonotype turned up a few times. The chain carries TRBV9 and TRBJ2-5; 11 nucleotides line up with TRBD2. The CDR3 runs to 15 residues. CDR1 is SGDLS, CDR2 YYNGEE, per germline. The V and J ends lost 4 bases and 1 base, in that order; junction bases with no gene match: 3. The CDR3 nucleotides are TGTGCCAGCAGCAGAGGGACTAGCGGCCAAGAGACCCAGTACTTC. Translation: CASSRGTSGQETQYF.

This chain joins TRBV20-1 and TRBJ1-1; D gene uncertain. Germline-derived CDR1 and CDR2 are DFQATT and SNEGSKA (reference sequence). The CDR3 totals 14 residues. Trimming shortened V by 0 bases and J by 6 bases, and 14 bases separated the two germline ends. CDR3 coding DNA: TGCAGTGCTAGAGAGCCGAGAGGTCGAGCTGAAGCTTTCTTT. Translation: CSAREPRGRAEAFF.

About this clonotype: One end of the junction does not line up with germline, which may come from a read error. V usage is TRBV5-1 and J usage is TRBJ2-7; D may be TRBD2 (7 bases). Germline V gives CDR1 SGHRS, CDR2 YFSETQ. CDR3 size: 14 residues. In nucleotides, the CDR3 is TGCTCCAGCAGCCTATACGGGGGGCCGAACGAGCAGTACTTC. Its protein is CSSSLYGGPNEQYF.

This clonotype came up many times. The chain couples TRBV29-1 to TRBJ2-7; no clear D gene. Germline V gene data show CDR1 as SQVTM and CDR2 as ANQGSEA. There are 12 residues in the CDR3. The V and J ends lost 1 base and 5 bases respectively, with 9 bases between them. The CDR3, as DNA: TGCAGCGTTGAAGCCGGCTCAAACGAGCAGTACTTC. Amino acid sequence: CSVEAGSNEQYF.

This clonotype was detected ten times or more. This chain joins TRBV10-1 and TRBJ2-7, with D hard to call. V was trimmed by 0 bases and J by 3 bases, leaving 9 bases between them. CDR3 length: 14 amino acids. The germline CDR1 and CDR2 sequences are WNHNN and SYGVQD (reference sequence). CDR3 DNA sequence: TGCGCCAGCAGTGAGTCGATAGGAAGCTACGAGCAGTACTTC. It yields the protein CASSESIGSYEQYF.

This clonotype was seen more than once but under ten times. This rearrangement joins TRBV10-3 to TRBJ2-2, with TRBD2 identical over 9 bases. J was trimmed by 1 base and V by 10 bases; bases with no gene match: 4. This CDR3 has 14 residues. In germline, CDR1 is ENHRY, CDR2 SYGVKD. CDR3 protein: CATTSGLNTGELFF. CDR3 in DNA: TGTGCCACCACTAGCGGGCTGAACACCGGGGAGCTGTTTTTT.

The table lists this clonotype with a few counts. CDR3 nucleotides: TGCAGTGCTAGTGACCCTAAGGACGGGCACAATCAGCCCCAGCATTTT. This sequence encodes CSASDPKDGHNQPQHF. The chain links TRBV20-1 to TRBJ1-5; no clear D gene. CDR3 length equals 16 residues. The V and J ends lost 3 bases and 3 bases respectively, with 18 bases between them. The germline V gene encodes CDR1 DFQATT and CDR2 SNEGSKA (reference sequence).

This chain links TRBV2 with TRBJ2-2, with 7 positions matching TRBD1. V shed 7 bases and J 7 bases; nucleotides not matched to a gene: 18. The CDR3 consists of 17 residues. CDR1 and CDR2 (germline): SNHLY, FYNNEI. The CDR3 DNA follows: TGTGCCAGCAAAAAAAGCAGGGGGTCGTCCTGGATCGGGGAGCTGTTTTTT. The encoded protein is CASKKSRGSSWIGELFF.